The next 8 T cell receptor beta chains were all read from a single sample in a study of cytomegalovirus exposure and HLA in healthy donors. Both 60 Vbeta primers and 13 Jbeta primers went into the PCR. Some clones are missing from TCRdb's copy, which holds only in-frame ones; the method was immunoSEQ multiplex PCR. In the table there are over 110,000 clones, roughly 76% of which are singletons. Sequenced material: PBMCs. The receptor source for this set is a woman aged 40 to 55 in good health and CMV-seronegative.

The J gene is TRBJ1-6, the V gene TRBV6-1; 11 bases are a match to TRBD1. CDR3 length equals 15 residues. CDR1 MNHNS and CDR2 SASEGT come from the germline V gene. V dropped 8 bases and J dropped 14; count of bases not matched to a gene: 14. The CDR3 reads CASDRTGGSSAALHF. The CDR3 DNA reads TGTGCCAGCGATCGGACAGGGGGCTCGTCAGCGGCCCTCCACTTT.

This clone appeared a few times. The gene calls are TRBV4-1 and TRBJ1-1; 8 bases are a match to TRBD1. The V and J ends lost 0 bases and 0 bases, in that order; junction bases with no gene match: 6. The CDR3 contains 17 residues. In germline, CDR1 is MGHRA, CDR2 YSYEKL. As DNA, the CDR3 is TGCGCCAGCAGCCAAGATCTAACAGGGGGGCTGAACACTGAAGCTTTCTTT. This codes for CASSQDLTGGLNTEAFF.

The V and J genes are TRBV18 and TRBJ1-1; D remains ambiguous. Germline V CDR1 and CDR2: KGHSH, LQKENI. The CDR3 totals 15 residues. V lost 3 bases to trimming and J lost 5 bases, with 16 bases between them. The CDR3 bases are TGTGCCAGCTCACCCCCGAGTAGACAAGAGACTGAAGCTTTCTTT. Protein sequence: CASSPPSRQETEAFF.

This rearrangement joins TRBV7-2 to TRBJ1-2; D is undetermined. Per germline, CDR1 SGHTA and CDR2 FQGNSA. CDR3 length equals 12 residues. The V end was cut by 2 bases, the J end by 10 bases, with 11 bases between. DNA for the CDR3: TGTGCCAGCAGCTTATGGCTCAGTTCCTACACCTTC. It yields the protein CASSLWLSSYTF.

This rearrangement joins TRBV15 to TRBJ1-1, with D uncertain. Trimming stripped 0 bases from V and 4 bases from J, with 12 bases between. Germline-derived CDR1 and CDR2 are LNHNV and YYDKDF (reference sequence). The length of the CDR3 is 15 residues. The CDR3 loop is CATSRDPSGGTEAFF. The CDR3 DNA is TGTGCCACCAGCAGAGATCCATCTGGAGGCACTGAAGCTTTCTTT. Together with reference TRBV15 and TRBJ1-1, the CDR3 gives the full variable domain: DAMVIQNPRYQVTQFGKPVTLSCSQTLNHNVMYWYQQKSSQAPKLLFHYYDKDFNNEADTPDNFQSRRPNTSFCFLDIRSPGLGDTAMYLCATSRDPSGGTEAFFGQGTRLTVV.

The V and J genes are TRBV6-5 and TRBJ1-1; TRBD1 aligns across 8 bases. Germline V lookup: CDR1 MNHEY, CDR2 SVGAGI. The CDR3 is 14 residues long. Trimming cost V 2 bases and J 5 bases; bases outside gene matches: 4. The DNA of the CDR3 is TGTGCCAGCAGTTACAACAGGGGGGATACTGAAGCTTTCTTT. This gives the protein CASSYNRGDTEAFF.

Comment on this clone: A read error may produce the germline difference seen at one junction end. The V and J genes are TRBV4-2 and TRBJ1-2; 7 bases agree with TRBD1. Germline V lookup: CDR1 LGHNA, CDR2 YNFKEQ. CDR3 length: 14 amino acids. CDR3 DNA: TGTGCCAGCAGCCAAGGTGTATCGAAGGACAGGTTCTTATTC. It translates to CASSQGVSKDRFLF.

The chain recombines TRBV7-9 with TRBJ1-1; TRBD1 is a possible D gene (5 bases). Germline assignment: CDR1 SEHNR and CDR2 FQNEAQ (reference sequence). The CDR3 is 13 residues long. With 7 bases removed from V and 2 bases from J, the gap between germline ends came to 11 bases. For the CDR3, the DNA is TGTGCCAGCACCGGAGACAGCAACACTGAAGCTTTCTTT. It translates to CASTGDSNTEAFF.